This T cell receptor (beta chain) was profiled in a study of chronic HIV infection and antiretroviral therapy. In this sample, this clonotype turned up many times. MiXCR, applied by TCRdb to the 5' RACE reads, yields one record per CDR3 protein. The sample includes 39,000 or so distinct CDR3 sequences, 8.2% seen only once; the top ten take 2.9%. The CDR3 runs to 15 residues. The germline V gene encodes CDR1 SNHLY and CDR2 FYNNEI. The V segment lost 7 bases and the J segment 2 bases; nucleotides outside the gene matches: 5. The genes are TRBV2 and TRBJ2-5; 12 bases match TRBD2. This receptor was taken from an adult who had HIV and had not received antiretroviral therapy, or was an uninfected healthy control (not recorded which). Material for sequencing was peripheral blood. The CDR3 DNA follows: TGTGCCAGCATGCTACTAGCGGGAGGACAAGAGACCCAGTACTTC. The encoded protein is CASMLLAGGQETQYF.